Listed here is a single TCR beta chain. What it binds is not known. This specimen belongs to a study of T cell repertoires in cytomegalovirus infection. Across the study: Public TCR beta signatures provided an indication of both CMV infection and a matching HLA type. Study results and limitations: Clonotypes of TCR beta that were HLA-C-restricted and CMV-specific dominated the ex vivo response. Cumulative public TCR beta family frequency identified CMV carriers with the relevant HLA.

The CDR3 is 14 amino acids. Germline assignment: CDR1 SGHAT and CDR2 FQNNGV. The V segment lost 8 bases and the J segment 3 bases; nucleotides outside the gene matches: 7. TCRdb itself ran the reads through MiXCR, one entry per CDR3 protein. The table includes approximately 500,000 distinct CDR3 sequences, about 11% detected once. The rearrangement links TRBV11-2 to TRBJ2-7; 10 positions agree with TRBD1. The sequenced material came from PBMCs. The TCR was taken from a human donor in good health (CMV status not recorded). Some clones in this sample may be carry-over from other donors' samples. The CDR3 here is CASGTGQGYYEQYF. In DNA form, the CDR3 reads TGTGCCAGCGGGACGGGACAGGGGTACTACGAGCAGTACTTC.